This record looks at one TCR beta chain sequence and its context. Its antigen is as yet unknown. This specimen comes from a study of T cell responses to AZD1222 COVID-19 vaccine. Study overall: Second-dose groups at about 4 or about 12 weeks were pooled. Findings and caveats of the study: Clonal diversity was possibly underestimated, and the donors were mostly white British, with more females.

Unmatched junction bases numbered 7, after V lost 2 bases and J lost 4 bases. Germline loops: CDR1 SGHDN, CDR2 FVKESK. The CDR3 runs 15 residues. Clones were sequenced by immunoSEQ multiplex PCR, and TCRdb holds only the in-frame ones, with some missing. The data hold around 260,000 clones, with more than 85% observed a single time. The source material was peripheral blood, sampled on day 0 of AZD1222 vaccination. The receptor was derived from an adult in good health. V usage is TRBV14 and J usage is TRBJ2-7, with 8 nucleotides matching TRBD1. DNA for the CDR3: TGTGCCAGCAGCCAACACCAGGGGGCTGGGTACGAGCAGTACTTC. Residues: CASSQHQGAGYEQYF.